This passage covers 25 T cell receptor beta chains from one sample sequenced in a study of T cell responses to AZD1222 COVID-19 vaccine. This table comes from immunoSEQ multiplex PCR, and its TCRdb copy is limited to in-frame clones, with some not included. This sample has about 200,000 clones, with approximately 93% found just once. The sequencing here drew on peripheral blood, taken 28 days after the second AZD1222 dose. The receptors originated from an adult who received the AZD1222 COVID-19 vaccine.

The chain links TRBV5-5 to TRBJ1-6; D uncertain. Between the trimmed V and J ends, which lost 0 bases and 0 bases, there was a span of 10 bases. Per germline, CDR1 SGHKS and CDR2 YYEKEE (reference sequence). The length of the CDR3 is 17 residues. This chain's CDR3 is CASSLVSPSSYNSPLHF. CDR3 bases: TGTGCCAGCAGCTTGGTGTCACCTTCCTCCTATAATTCACCCCTCCACTTT. Complete variable domain (other parts from reference TRBV5-5 and TRBJ1-6): DAGVTQSPTHLIKTRGQQVTLRCSPISGHKSVSWYQQVLGQGPQFIFQYYEKEERGRGNFPDRFSARQFPNYSSELNVNALLLGDSALYLCASSLVSPSSYNSPLHFGNGTRLTVT.

Only one count was recorded for this clone. The chain is built from TRBV28 and TRBJ2-2; a weak D match, TRBD1 (5 bases). The germline V and J ends were trimmed by 7 bases and 2 bases, with 11 bases remaining between them. The CDR3 totals 14 residues. Germline V CDR1 and CDR2: MDHEN, SYDVKM. CDR3 region: CASISGLNTGELFF. The CDR3 DNA is TGTGCCAGCATATCAGGGCTCAACACCGGGGAGCTGTTTTTT.

CDR3 protein: CASSQGNFYNEQFF. The CDR3 region has the DNA TGCGCCAGCAGCCAGGGGAACTTCTACAATGAGCAGTTCTTC. The rearrangement uses TRBV4-1 and TRBJ2-1, with D uncertain. Trimming left V 3 bases short and J 3 bases short, with 9 bases between. Germline values: CDR1 MGHRA, CDR2 YSYEKL. The CDR3 length is 14 residues.

This clone was seen more than once but under ten times. This rearrangement joins TRBV7-2 to TRBJ2-2; D call uncertain. The germline V gene has CDR1 SGHTA and CDR2 FQGNSA. CDR3 length equals 14 residues. The ends were cut back, 2 bases at V and 5 bases at J, with 9 bases in the middle. The chain's CDR3 is CASSLMQGTGELFF. The DNA of the CDR3 is TGTGCCAGCAGCTTAATGCAAGGGACCGGGGAGCTGTTTTTT.

This chain uses TRBV9 with TRBJ1-2, with D possibly being TRBD1 (5 bases). Trimming removed 2 bases at V and 8 bases at J, with 13 bases between. The CDR3 is 13 residues long. Germline V lookup: CDR1 SGDLS, CDR2 YYNGEE. The CDR3 DNA follows: TGTGCCAGCAGCGTGGGGCCCCCTATGGGCTACACCTTC. Amino acids: CASSVGPPMGYTF.

This rearrangement joins TRBV18 to TRBJ1-1; D is uncertain. CDR1 and CDR2 from the germline V gene are KGHSH and LQKENI. Trimming removed 0 bases from V and 8 bases from J, with 13 bases in between. This CDR3 is built from 14 residues. CDR3 DNA sequence: TGTGCCAGCTCACCACCTGTCCAGAAAGGGGAAGCTTTCTTT. Amino acids: CASSPPVQKGEAFF.

V is TRBV24-1 and J is TRBJ2-2; unclear D gene. Trimming removed 9 bases from V and 3 bases from J, with 10 bases in between. The CDR3 consists of 13 residues. Germline V gives CDR1 KGHDR, CDR2 SFDVKD. This chain's CDR3 is CATADLYTGELFF. CDR3 coding DNA: TGTGCCACCGCTGATTTATACACCGGGGAGCTGTTTTTT.

The V call is TRBV24-1, the J call TRBJ2-5, with 9 nucleotides matching TRBD2. Trimming cost V 6 bases and J 1 base; bases outside gene matches: 2. The V gene's germline CDR1 is KGHDR and CDR2 SFDVKD. CDR3 size: 14 residues. CDR3 amino acids: CATSSGGTQETQYF. CDR3 DNA sequence: TGTGCCACCAGTAGCGGGGGGACCCAAGAGACCCAGTACTTC.

V and J are TRBV11-2 and TRBJ1-4; no clear D gene. Looked up from germline, CDR1 is SGHAT and CDR2 is FQNNGV. CDR3 length: 15 amino acids. Between the trimmed V and J ends, which lost 1 base and 8 bases, there was a span of 14 bases. CDR3 bases: TGTGCCAGCAGCTTAGGAGGTCGGCAGCGGGAAAAACTGTTTTTT. Amino acid sequence: CASSLGGRQREKLFF.

The chain combines TRBV7-9 with TRBJ1-2; 7 nucleotides agree with TRBD1. V was clipped by 4 bases and J by 8 bases; unmatched bases: 1. Germline V CDR1 and CDR2: SEHNR, FQNEAQ (reference sequence). The CDR3 has 11 residues. The CDR3 is CASSSQGGYTF. CDR3 bases: TGTGCCAGCAGCTCACAGGGGGGCTACACCTTC.

The gene calls are TRBV2 and TRBJ2-7; no reliable D call. CDR1 is SNHLY, CDR2 FYNNEI, per germline. The length of the CDR3 is 14 residues. The ends were cut back, 11 bases at V and 0 bases at J, with 17 bases in the middle. In DNA, the CDR3 is TGTGCCGGTTACAAGGATGCGAGCTCCTACGAGCAGTACTTC. Translated, it gives CAGYKDASSYEQYF.

The rearrangement uses TRBV5-8 and TRBJ2-1; possible D gene TRBD1, 5 bases. The CDR3 length is 15 residues. Trimming took off 0 bases at V and 3 bases at J, with 10 bases between the two ends. CDR1 is SGHTS and CDR2 is YDEGEE in the germline V gene. CDR3 coding DNA: TGTGCCAGCAGCTTGGCAGGGCTGGGCTACAATGAGCAGTTCTTC. Amino acid sequence: CASSLAGLGYNEQFF.

The chain carries TRBV2 and TRBJ1-2; D not certain. This CDR3 region has 17 residues. CDR1 and CDR2 from the germline V gene are SNHLY and FYNNEI. With 7 bases removed from V and 5 bases from J, the gap between germline ends came to 26 bases. CDR3 nucleotide sequence: TGTGCCAGCAAAGGTAGCATGGGCCCCAGCGGGTCGTATGGCTACACCTTC. Translated: CASKGSMGPSGSYGYTF.

The CDR3, as DNA: TGTGCCAGCAGGGGGACTAGGCGGGAGACCCAGTACTTC. Protein product: CASRGTRRETQYF. The genes are TRBV6-5 and TRBJ2-5; 8 positions match TRBD2. V was pared by 6 bases and J by 5 bases, with 5 bases of the junction left unmatched. The CDR3 is 13 amino acids. The germline V gene has CDR1 MNHEY and CDR2 SVGAGI.

CDR3 DNA: TGTGCCAGCAGCCAAGTCGGGTCTAGTGGCTACACCTTC. Residues: CASSQVGSSGYTF. The genes are TRBV3-1 (or the pseudogene TRBV3-2) and TRBJ1-2; no clear D gene. Trimming took 1 base from V and 7 from J, leaving 10 bases between them. Germline CDR1 is LGHDT and CDR2 is YNNKEL (reference sequence). This CDR3 has 13 amino acids.

This clone was picked up one time. The rearrangement uses TRBV10-2 and TRBJ1-5; the D is unclear. Looked up from germline, CDR1 is WSHSY and CDR2 is SAAADI. The V gene lost 2 bases and the J gene lost 4 bases, with 9 bases spanning the gap. The CDR3 spans 14 residues. The DNA of the CDR3 is TGCGCCAGCAGTGAGGGGCTTGCGAATCAGCCCCAGCATTTT. It is translated as CASSEGLANQPQHF.

The chain combines TRBV12-1 with TRBJ2-7. TRBV12-1 is a recognized pseudogene. The CDR3 contains 14 residues. CDR3 region: CASSFARETYEQYF. DNA for the CDR3: TGTGCCAGCAGCTTCGCCAGGGAGACCTACGAGCAGTACTTC.

The chain carries TRBV5-1 and TRBJ1-2; D is ambiguous. The germline V and J ends were trimmed by 0 bases and 4 bases, with 10 bases remaining between them. Per germline, CDR1 SGHRS and CDR2 YFSETQ. The CDR3 length is 14 residues. The CDR3 loop is CASSLVTGGYGYTF. For the CDR3, the DNA is TGCGCCAGCAGCTTGGTTACGGGCGGCTATGGCTACACCTTC.

Of note for this clone: Other DNA variants within this sample encode the same CDR3. V and J are TRBV20-1 and TRBJ1-2; D not certain. Germline CDR1 is DFQATT and CDR2 is SNEGSKA (reference sequence). The V gene lost 6 bases and the J gene lost 1 base, with 6 bases spanning the gap. This CDR3 is built from 11 residues. CDR3 protein: CSAPDNYGYTF. CDR3 in DNA: TGCAGTGCCCCAGATAACTATGGCTACACCTTC.

In its sample, this clone was seen once. The V gene is TRBV19, the J gene TRBJ2-7; D is undetermined. CDR3 size: 14 residues. Looked up from germline, CDR1 is LNHDA and CDR2 is SQIVND (reference sequence). The V and J ends lost 5 bases and 2 bases respectively, with 13 bases between them. The CDR3 nucleotides read TGTGCCAGTAGTCCCGCAGTGGAAACCTACGAGCAGTACTTC. Amino acid sequence: CASSPAVETYEQYF.

The CDR3 sequence is CSVVTGLNTEAFF. The CDR3 region has the DNA TGCAGCGTTGTGACAGGCTTAAACACTGAAGCTTTCTTT. This chain joins TRBV29-1 and TRBJ1-1; a weak D match, TRBD1 (6 bases). The germline V gene has CDR1 SQVTM and CDR2 ANQGSEA. The germline V and J ends were trimmed by 4 bases and 2 bases, with 11 bases remaining between them. The CDR3 contains 13 residues.

The J gene is TRBJ2-1, the V gene TRBV5-1; a possible D gene is TRBD2 (5 bases). This CDR3 is built from 18 residues. CDR1 is SGHRS and CDR2 is YFSETQ in the germline V gene. V shed 0 bases and J shed 0 bases, with 16 bases lying between them. CDR3 sequence reads: CASSLAGSLQSSYNEQFF. The CDR3 DNA follows: TGCGCCAGCAGCTTGGCGGGGTCCCTTCAAAGCTCCTACAATGAGCAGTTCTTC.

This clone was seen a handful of times. The rearrangement uses TRBV5-4 and TRBJ2-2, with D unresolved. The CDR3 runs to 15 residues. V lost 0 bases to trimming and J lost 7 bases, with 13 bases between them. The germline V gene has CDR1 SGHNT and CDR2 YYREEE (reference sequence). CDR3 DNA sequence: TGTGCCAGCAGCTTGGAGGCAGCCGTCGGCGGGGAGCTGTTTTTT. Translated, it gives CASSLEAAVGGELFF.

This chain links TRBV4-1 with TRBJ1-4, with TRBD1 matching 7 bases. V shed 1 base and J 7 bases; nucleotides not matched to a gene: 6. Per germline, CDR1 MGHRA and CDR2 YSYEKL. The CDR3 sequence is 15 residues long. The CDR3 here is CASSQGDREVEKLFF. The CDR3 DNA sequence: TGCGCCAGCAGCCAAGGCGACAGGGAGGTTGAAAAACTGTTTTTT.

The chain employs TRBV30 and TRBJ1-1, with 7 bases fitting TRBD1. The CDR3 is made up of 14 amino acids. V trimming: 6 bases; J trimming: 6 bases; junction bases outside the gene matches: 13. The V gene's germline CDR1 is GTSNPN and CDR2 SVGIG (reference sequence). The CDR3 coding sequence is TGTGCCTGCGCAACAGGGGAAGTTATACCTGAAGCTTTCTTT. Translated: CACATGEVIPEAFF.